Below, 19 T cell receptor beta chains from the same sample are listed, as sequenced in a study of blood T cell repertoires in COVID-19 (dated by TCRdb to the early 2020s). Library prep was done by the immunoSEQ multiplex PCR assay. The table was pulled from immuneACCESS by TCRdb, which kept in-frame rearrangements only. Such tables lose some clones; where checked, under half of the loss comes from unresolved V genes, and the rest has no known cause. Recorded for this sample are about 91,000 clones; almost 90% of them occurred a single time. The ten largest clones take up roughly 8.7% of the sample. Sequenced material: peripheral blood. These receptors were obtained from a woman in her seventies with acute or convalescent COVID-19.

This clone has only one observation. The CDR3 DNA reads TGTGCCAGCAGCTTAGACAGGGATTCCACAGATACGCAGTATTTT. Its translation: CASSLDRDSTDTQYF. The genes are TRBV7-9 and TRBJ2-3; D perhaps matches TRBD1 (6 bases). The CDR3 covers 15 residues. Trimming stripped 1 base from V and 2 bases from J, with 10 bases between. Looked up from germline, CDR1 is SEHNR and CDR2 is FQNEAQ (reference sequence).

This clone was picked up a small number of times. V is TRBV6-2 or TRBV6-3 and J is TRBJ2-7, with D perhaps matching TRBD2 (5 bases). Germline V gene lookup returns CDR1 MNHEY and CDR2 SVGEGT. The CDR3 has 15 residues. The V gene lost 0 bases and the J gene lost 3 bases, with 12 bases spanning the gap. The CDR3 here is CASSYSILGSYEQYF. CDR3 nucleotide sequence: TGTGCCAGCAGTTACTCGATACTGGGGAGCTACGAGCAGTACTTC.

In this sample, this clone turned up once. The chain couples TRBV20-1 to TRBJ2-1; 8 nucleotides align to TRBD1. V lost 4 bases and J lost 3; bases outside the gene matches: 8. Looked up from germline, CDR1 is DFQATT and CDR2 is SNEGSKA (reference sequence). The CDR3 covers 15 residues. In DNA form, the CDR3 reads TGCAGTGCTAATGACAGGGGACAAGTCTACAATGAGCAGTTCTTC. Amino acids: CSANDRGQVYNEQFF.

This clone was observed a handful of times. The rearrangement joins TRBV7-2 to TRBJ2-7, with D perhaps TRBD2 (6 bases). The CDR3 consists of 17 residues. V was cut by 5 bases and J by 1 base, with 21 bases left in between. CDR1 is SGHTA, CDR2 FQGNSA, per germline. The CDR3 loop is CASSPSGVSQISYEQYF. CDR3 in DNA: TGTGCCAGCAGCCCTTCGGGAGTATCCCAGATTTCCTACGAGCAGTACTTC.

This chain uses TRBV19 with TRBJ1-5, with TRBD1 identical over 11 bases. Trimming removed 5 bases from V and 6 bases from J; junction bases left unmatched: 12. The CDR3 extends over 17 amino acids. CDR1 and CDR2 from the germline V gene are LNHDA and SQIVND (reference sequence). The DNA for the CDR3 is TGTGCCAGTAGTGTCCTGCCGGACAGGGGGCTTAGTCAGCCCCAGCATTTT. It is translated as CASSVLPDRGLSQPQHF.

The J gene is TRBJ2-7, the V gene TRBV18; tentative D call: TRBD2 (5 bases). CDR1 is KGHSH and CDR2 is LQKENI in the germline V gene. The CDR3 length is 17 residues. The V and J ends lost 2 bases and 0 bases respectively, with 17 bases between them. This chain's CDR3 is CASSPGFEGTYSYEQYF. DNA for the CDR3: TGTGCCAGCTCACCAGGCTTTGAGGGAACCTACTCCTACGAGCAGTACTTC.

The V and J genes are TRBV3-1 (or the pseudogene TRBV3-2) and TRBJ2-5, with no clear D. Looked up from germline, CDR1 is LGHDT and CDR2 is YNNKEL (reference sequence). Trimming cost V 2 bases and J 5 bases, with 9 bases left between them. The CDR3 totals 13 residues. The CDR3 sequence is CASSQLSHETQYF. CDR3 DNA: TGTGCCAGCAGCCAACTTAGTCACGAGACCCAGTACTTC.

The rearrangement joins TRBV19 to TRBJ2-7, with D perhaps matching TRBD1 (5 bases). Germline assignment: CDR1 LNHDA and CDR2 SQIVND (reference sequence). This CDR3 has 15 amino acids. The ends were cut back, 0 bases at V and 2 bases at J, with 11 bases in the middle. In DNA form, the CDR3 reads TGTGCCAGTAGTATAGACTTAGGGGTGACCTACGAGCAGTACTTC. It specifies CASSIDLGVTYEQYF.

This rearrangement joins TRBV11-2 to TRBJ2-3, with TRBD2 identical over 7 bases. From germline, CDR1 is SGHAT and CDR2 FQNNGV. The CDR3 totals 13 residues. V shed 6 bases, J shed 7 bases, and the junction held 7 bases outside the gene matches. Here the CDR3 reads CASRPRTSYTQYF. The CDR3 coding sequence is TGTGCCAGCAGGCCGAGGACTAGTTATACGCAGTATTTT.

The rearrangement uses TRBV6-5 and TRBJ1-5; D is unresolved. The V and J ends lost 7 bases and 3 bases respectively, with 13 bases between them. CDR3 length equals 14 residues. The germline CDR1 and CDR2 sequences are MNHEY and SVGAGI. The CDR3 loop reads CASTEDWSNQPQHF. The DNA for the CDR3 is TGTGCCAGCACCGAAGACTGGTCCAATCAGCCCCAGCATTTT.

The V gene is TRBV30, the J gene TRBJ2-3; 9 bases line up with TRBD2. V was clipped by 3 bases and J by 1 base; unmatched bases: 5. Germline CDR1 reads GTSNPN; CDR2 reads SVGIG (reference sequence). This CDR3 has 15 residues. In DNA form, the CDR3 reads TGTGCCTGGAGCCCCAGGACTAGCGGCACAGATACGCAGTATTTT. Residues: CAWSPRTSGTDTQYF.

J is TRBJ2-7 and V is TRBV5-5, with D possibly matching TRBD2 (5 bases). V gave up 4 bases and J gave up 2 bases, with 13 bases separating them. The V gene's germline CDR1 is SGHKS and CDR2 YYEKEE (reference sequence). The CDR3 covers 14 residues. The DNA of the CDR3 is TGTGCCAGCAGCAACGACGGGAACCCCTACGAGCAGTACTTC. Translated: CASSNDGNPYEQYF.

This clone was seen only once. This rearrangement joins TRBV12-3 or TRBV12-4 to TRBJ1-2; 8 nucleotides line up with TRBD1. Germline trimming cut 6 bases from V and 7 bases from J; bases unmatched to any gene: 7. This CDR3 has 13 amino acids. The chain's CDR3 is CASRRTGTGGYTF. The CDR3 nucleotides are TGTGCCAGCAGACGGACAGGGACGGGTGGCTACACCTTC.

CDR3 DNA sequence: TGTGCCAGCAGCTCCTACGGGGGCTCCTACAATGAGCAGTTCTTC. Translating it yields CASSSYGGSYNEQFF. V and J are TRBV7-2 and TRBJ2-1; D possibly corresponds to TRBD2 (6 bases). Germline CDR1 SGHTA, CDR2 FQGNSA. The CDR3 spans 15 residues. V gave up 4 bases and J gave up 0 bases, with 10 bases separating them.

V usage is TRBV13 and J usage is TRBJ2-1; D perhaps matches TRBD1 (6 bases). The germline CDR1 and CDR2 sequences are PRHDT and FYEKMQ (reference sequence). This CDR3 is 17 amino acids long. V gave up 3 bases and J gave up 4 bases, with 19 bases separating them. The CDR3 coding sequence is TGTGCCAGCAGCTTGGGCGAGGCGGGCAGGGGTTACAATGAGCAGTTCTTC. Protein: CASSLGEAGRGYNEQFF.

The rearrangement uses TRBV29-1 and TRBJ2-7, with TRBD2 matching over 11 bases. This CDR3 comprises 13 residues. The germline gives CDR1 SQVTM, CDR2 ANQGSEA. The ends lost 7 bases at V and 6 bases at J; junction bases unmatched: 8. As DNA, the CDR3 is TGCAGCGGCAAGACTAGCGGGATAGGCGAGCAGTACTTC. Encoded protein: CSGKTSGIGEQYF.

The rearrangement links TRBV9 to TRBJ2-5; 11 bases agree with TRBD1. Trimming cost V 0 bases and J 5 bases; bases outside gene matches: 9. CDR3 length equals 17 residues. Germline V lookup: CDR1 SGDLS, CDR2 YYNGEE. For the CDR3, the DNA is TGTGCCAGCAGCGTAGGTTGGGGACAGGGGGTTCAGGAGACCCAGTACTTC. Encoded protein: CASSVGWGQGVQETQYF.

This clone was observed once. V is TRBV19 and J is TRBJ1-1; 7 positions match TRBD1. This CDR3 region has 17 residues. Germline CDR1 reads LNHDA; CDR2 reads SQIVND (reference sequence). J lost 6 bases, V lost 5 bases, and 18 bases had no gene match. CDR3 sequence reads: CASSPTRQGRSSPEAFF. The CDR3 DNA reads TGTGCCAGTAGTCCAACCCGACAGGGCAGGTCGAGCCCTGAAGCTTTCTTT.

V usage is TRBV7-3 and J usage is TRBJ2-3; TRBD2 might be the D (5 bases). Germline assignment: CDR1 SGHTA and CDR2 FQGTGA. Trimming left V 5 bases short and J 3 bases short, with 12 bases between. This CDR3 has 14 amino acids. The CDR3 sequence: CASSPGLRTDTQYF. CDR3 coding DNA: TGTGCCAGCAGCCCTGGACTTAGAACAGATACGCAGTATTTT.